Following are 13 T cell receptor beta chains from one sample sequenced in a study of blood T cell repertoires in COVID-19. Profiling relied on immunoSEQ multiplex PCR, and the TCRdb table lists in-frame clones only, not all of them. This sample carries about 220,000 clones, about 80% of them seen once, and the ten largest clones take about 3.9%. The sequencing input was PBMCs or T cells enriched from blood (not recorded which). The receptors here all came from a woman aged 40 to 50 who had been exposed to COVID-19.

The genes are TRBV7-2 and TRBJ2-5, with a weak D call TRBD1 (5 bases). The CDR3 sequence is 16 residues long. Per germline, CDR1 SGHTA and CDR2 FQGNSA. V lost 5 bases, J lost 3 bases, and 19 bases lay in between. CDR3: CASSPRGRVAEETQYF. DNA of the CDR3: TGTGCCAGCAGCCCAAGAGGCAGGGTGGCCGAAGAGACCCAGTACTTC. The whole variable domain, filled in from reference TRBV7-2 and TRBJ2-5, reads GAGVSQSPSNKVTEKGKDVELRCDPISGHTALYWYRQSLGQGLEFLIYFQGNSAPDKSGLPSDRFSAERTGGSVSTLTIQRTQQEDSAVYLCASSPRGRVAEETQYFGPGTRLLVL.

The genes are TRBV5-1 and TRBJ2-7; D gene ambiguous. V lost 7 bases and J lost 5, with 25 bases in between. Germline loops: CDR1 SGHRS, CDR2 YFSETQ. There are 16 residues in the CDR3. CDR3 sequence reads: CASSASKFTAVDEQYF. CDR3 coding DNA: TGCGCCAGCTCAGCTTCGAAGTTCACAGCTGTCGACGAGCAGTACTTC.

This chain uses TRBV18 with TRBJ1-1; TRBD1 is a possible D gene (6 bases). Trimming cost V 3 bases and J 4 bases, with 15 bases left between them. Germline V gene sequence: CDR1 KGHSH, CDR2 LQKENI. This CDR3 comprises 15 residues. For the CDR3, the DNA is TGTGCCAGCTCACCTCTTCAGGGGTCGGGCACTGAAGCTTTCTTT. The encoded protein is CASSPLQGSGTEAFF.

The chain recombines TRBV5-1 with TRBJ2-1, with D maybe TRBD2 (5 bases). The CDR3 consists of 13 residues. Per the germline V gene, CDR1 is SGHRS and CDR2 is YFSETQ. Trimming shortened V by 4 bases and J by 5 bases, and 10 bases separated the two germline ends. CDR3 protein: CASSRDFNNEQFF. The CDR3 coding sequence is TGCGCCAGCAGCCGGGATTTCAACAATGAGCAGTTCTTC.

The rearrangement uses TRBV28 and TRBJ1-5; tentatively, D is TRBD1 (6 bases). V lost 4 bases, J lost 0 bases, and 7 bases lay in between. Germline V gene data show CDR1 as MDHEN and CDR2 as SYDVKM. The CDR3 runs to 14 residues. CDR3 residues: CASSYRVSNQPQHF. CDR3 nucleotides: TGTGCCAGCAGTTACAGGGTTAGCAATCAGCCCCAGCATTTT.

This chain links TRBV9 with TRBJ2-7; the D is unclear. The CDR3 length is 14 residues. Germline V lookup: CDR1 SGDLS, CDR2 YYNGEE. Between the trimmed V and J ends, which lost 0 bases and 2 bases, there was a span of 9 bases. Here the CDR3 reads CASSVDVQPYEQYF. CDR3 in DNA: TGTGCCAGCAGCGTAGATGTACAGCCCTACGAGCAGTACTTC. The entire variable domain, with the rest obtained from reference TRBV9 and TRBJ2-7, is as follows: DSGVTQTPKHLITATGQRVTLRCSPRSGDLSVYWYQQSLDQGLQFLIQYYNGEERAKGNILERFSAQQFPDLHSELNLSSLELGDSALYFCASSVDVQPYEQYFGPGTRLTVT.

The gene calls are TRBV7-2 and TRBJ2-5; 13 nucleotides match TRBD2. The CDR3 covers 15 residues. The germline V gene encodes CDR1 SGHTA and CDR2 FQGNSA. With 5 bases clipped from V and 7 bases from J, the junction kept 7 bases outside the gene matches. CDR3 DNA sequence: TGTGCCAGCAGCGAACTAGCGGGGGGGCGTTGGACCCAGTACTTC. Protein sequence: CASSELAGGRWTQYF.

The chain joins TRBV27 to TRBJ1-3; weak D call: TRBD1 (5 bases). Germline V gene data show CDR1 as MNHEY and CDR2 as SMNVEV (reference sequence). There are 17 residues in the CDR3. Trimming pared 5 bases from V and 2 bases from J, leaving 19 bases between. The CDR3 sequence is CASSPVAGVQPGNTIYF. In DNA form, the CDR3 reads TGTGCCAGCAGTCCAGTGGCGGGGGTACAGCCTGGAAACACCATATATTTT.

This chain uses TRBV5-1 with TRBJ1-3; TRBD1 agrees at 8 bases. Germline lookup yields CDR1 SGHRS and CDR2 YFSETQ. The CDR3 sequence is 14 residues long. The V gene end was trimmed by 4 bases and the J gene end by 4 bases; junction bases not matched to a gene: 4. CDR3 in DNA: TGCGCCAGCAGCGAGGGACAGGTCGGAAACACCATATATTTT. It translates to CASSEGQVGNTIYF.

This sequence joins TRBV2 and TRBJ1-2; D is ambiguous. CDR1 and CDR2 (germline): SNHLY, FYNNEI. Trimming pared 4 bases from V and 3 bases from J, leaving 9 bases between. This CDR3 region has 13 residues. The CDR3 DNA sequence: TGTGCCAGCAGTGTTAACGGGTACTATGGCTACACCTTC. This encodes CASSVNGYYGYTF.

This chain links TRBV7-8 with TRBJ1-3; D ambiguous. V dropped 5 bases and J dropped 1 base, with 18 bases sitting between them. Germline values: CDR1 SGHVS, CDR2 FQNEAQ. The CDR3 is 17 residues long. CDR3 protein: CASSPPGRTISGNTIYF. The CDR3 bases are TGTGCCAGCAGCCCCCCGGGTCGGACTATATCTGGAAACACCATATATTTT.

The chain recombines TRBV2 with TRBJ2-5; the match to TRBD2 covers 7 bases. The CDR3 covers 14 residues. CDR1 and CDR2 (germline): SNHLY, FYNNEI. The V gene end was trimmed by 10 bases and the J gene end by 1 base; junction bases not matched to a gene: 9. Here the CDR3 reads CATLMGGSQETQYF. The CDR3 DNA reads as TGTGCCACCCTGATGGGGGGGAGCCAAGAGACCCAGTACTTC.

The chain uses TRBV12-5 and TRBJ2-3; 7 bases map to TRBD1. The germline V gene encodes CDR1 LGHNT and CDR2 FRNRAP. CDR3 size: 14 residues. Germline trimming cut 6 bases from V and 4 bases from J; bases unmatched to any gene: 7. DNA for the CDR3: TGTGCTAGTGGGGTACGTACAGGGGCAGATACGCAGTATTTT. Its translation: CASGVRTGADTQYF.